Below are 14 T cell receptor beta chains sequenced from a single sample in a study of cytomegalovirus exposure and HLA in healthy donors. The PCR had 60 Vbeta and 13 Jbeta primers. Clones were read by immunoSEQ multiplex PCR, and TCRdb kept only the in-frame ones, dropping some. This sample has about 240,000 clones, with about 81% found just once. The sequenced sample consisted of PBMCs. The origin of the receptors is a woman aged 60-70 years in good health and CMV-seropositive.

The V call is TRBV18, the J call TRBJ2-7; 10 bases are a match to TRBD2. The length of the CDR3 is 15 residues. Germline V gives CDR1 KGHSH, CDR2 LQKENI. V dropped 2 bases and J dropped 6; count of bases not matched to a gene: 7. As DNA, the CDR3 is TGTGCCAGCTCACCAAGGGGTTTAGCGGGAGGCGAGCAGTACTTC. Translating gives CASSPRGLAGGEQYF.

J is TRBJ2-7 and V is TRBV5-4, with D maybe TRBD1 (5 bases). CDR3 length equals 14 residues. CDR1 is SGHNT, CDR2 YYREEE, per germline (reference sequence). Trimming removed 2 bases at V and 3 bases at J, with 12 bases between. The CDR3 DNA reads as TGTGCCAGCAGCTTTTCAGGGAACTTCTACGAGCAGTACTTC. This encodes CASSFSGNFYEQYF.

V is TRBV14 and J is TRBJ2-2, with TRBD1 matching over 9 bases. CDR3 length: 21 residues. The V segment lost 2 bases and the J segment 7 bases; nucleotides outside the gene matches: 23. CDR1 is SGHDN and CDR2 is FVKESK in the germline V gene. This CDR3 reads CASSQRKGTAPTGGSVGELFF. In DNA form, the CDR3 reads TGTGCCAGCAGCCAAAGGAAAGGCACCGCCCCGACAGGGGGTTCGGTCGGGGAGCTGTTTTTT.

The CDR3 sequence is CASRAGTGTLGTDTQYF. The DNA for the CDR3 is TGCGCCAGCAGGGCCGGTACAGGGACACTAGGCACAGATACGCAGTATTTT. The genes are TRBV5-1 and TRBJ2-3; D may be TRBD1 (6 bases). Trimming shortened V by 5 bases and J by 1 base, and 20 bases separated the two germline ends. From germline, CDR1 is SGHRS and CDR2 YFSETQ. This CDR3 spans 17 amino acids.

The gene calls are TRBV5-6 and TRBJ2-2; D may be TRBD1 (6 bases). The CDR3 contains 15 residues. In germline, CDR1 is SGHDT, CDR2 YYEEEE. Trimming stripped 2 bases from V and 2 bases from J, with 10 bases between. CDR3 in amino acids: CASSFARGNTGELFF. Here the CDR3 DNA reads TGTGCCAGCAGCTTCGCCAGGGGCAACACCGGGGAGCTGTTTTTT.

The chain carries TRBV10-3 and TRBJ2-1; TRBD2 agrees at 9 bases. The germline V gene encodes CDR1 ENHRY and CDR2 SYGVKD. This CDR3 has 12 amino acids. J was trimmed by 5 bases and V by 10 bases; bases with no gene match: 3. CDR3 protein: CATSGTNNEQFF. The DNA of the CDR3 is TGTGCCACTAGCGGGACTAACAATGAGCAGTTCTTC.

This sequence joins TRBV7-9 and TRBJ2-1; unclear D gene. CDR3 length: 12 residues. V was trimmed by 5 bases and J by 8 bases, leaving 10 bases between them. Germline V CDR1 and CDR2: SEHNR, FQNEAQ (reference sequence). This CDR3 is CASSPPIDEQFF. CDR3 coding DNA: TGTGCCAGCAGCCCCCCGATAGATGAGCAGTTCTTC.

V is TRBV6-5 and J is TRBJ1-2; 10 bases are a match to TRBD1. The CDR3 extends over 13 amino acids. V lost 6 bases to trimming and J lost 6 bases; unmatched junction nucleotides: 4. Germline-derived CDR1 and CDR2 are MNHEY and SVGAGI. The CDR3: CASSRTGGHGYTF. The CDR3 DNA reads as TGTGCCAGCAGCCGGACAGGGGGTCATGGCTACACCTTC.

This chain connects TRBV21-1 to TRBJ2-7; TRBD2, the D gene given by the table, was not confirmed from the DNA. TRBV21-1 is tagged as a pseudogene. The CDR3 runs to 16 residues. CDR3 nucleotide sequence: TGTGCCAGCAGCAAAGCGCGACTAGCGGAGTCCTACGAGCAGTACTTC. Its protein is CASSKARLAESYEQYF.

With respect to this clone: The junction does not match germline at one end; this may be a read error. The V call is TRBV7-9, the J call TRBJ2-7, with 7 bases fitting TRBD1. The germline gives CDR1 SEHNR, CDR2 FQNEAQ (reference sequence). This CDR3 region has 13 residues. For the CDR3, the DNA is TGTTCCAGCAGCTTGGGGACAGCCTACGAGCAGTACTTC. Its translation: CSSSLGTAYEQYF.

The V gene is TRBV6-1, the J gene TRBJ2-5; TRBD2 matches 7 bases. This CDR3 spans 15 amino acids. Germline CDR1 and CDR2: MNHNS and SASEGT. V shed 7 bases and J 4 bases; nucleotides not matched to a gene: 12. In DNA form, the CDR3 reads TGTGCCAGCAACCCTCGGACTAGTCCTGGAGAGACCCAGTACTTC. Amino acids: CASNPRTSPGETQYF.

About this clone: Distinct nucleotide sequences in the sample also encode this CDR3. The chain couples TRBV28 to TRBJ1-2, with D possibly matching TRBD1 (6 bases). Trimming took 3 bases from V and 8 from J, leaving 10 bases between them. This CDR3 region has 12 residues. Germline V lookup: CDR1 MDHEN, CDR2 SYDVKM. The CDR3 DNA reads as TGTGCCAGCAGTTTCACAGGGTACGGCTACACCTTC. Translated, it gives CASSFTGYGYTF.

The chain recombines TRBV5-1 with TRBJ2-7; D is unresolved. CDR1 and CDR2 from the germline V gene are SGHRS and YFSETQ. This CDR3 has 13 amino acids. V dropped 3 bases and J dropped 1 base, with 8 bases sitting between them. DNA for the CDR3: TGCGCCAGCAGCTCGCCGACATCCTACGAGCAGTACTTC. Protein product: CASSSPTSYEQYF.

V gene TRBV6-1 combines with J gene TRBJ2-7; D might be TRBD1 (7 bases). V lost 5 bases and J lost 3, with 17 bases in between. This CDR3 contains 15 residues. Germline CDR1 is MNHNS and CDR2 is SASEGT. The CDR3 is CASSLRTGGGYEQYF. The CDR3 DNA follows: TGTGCCAGCAGTCTAAGGACAGGAGGGGGCTACGAGCAGTACTTC.